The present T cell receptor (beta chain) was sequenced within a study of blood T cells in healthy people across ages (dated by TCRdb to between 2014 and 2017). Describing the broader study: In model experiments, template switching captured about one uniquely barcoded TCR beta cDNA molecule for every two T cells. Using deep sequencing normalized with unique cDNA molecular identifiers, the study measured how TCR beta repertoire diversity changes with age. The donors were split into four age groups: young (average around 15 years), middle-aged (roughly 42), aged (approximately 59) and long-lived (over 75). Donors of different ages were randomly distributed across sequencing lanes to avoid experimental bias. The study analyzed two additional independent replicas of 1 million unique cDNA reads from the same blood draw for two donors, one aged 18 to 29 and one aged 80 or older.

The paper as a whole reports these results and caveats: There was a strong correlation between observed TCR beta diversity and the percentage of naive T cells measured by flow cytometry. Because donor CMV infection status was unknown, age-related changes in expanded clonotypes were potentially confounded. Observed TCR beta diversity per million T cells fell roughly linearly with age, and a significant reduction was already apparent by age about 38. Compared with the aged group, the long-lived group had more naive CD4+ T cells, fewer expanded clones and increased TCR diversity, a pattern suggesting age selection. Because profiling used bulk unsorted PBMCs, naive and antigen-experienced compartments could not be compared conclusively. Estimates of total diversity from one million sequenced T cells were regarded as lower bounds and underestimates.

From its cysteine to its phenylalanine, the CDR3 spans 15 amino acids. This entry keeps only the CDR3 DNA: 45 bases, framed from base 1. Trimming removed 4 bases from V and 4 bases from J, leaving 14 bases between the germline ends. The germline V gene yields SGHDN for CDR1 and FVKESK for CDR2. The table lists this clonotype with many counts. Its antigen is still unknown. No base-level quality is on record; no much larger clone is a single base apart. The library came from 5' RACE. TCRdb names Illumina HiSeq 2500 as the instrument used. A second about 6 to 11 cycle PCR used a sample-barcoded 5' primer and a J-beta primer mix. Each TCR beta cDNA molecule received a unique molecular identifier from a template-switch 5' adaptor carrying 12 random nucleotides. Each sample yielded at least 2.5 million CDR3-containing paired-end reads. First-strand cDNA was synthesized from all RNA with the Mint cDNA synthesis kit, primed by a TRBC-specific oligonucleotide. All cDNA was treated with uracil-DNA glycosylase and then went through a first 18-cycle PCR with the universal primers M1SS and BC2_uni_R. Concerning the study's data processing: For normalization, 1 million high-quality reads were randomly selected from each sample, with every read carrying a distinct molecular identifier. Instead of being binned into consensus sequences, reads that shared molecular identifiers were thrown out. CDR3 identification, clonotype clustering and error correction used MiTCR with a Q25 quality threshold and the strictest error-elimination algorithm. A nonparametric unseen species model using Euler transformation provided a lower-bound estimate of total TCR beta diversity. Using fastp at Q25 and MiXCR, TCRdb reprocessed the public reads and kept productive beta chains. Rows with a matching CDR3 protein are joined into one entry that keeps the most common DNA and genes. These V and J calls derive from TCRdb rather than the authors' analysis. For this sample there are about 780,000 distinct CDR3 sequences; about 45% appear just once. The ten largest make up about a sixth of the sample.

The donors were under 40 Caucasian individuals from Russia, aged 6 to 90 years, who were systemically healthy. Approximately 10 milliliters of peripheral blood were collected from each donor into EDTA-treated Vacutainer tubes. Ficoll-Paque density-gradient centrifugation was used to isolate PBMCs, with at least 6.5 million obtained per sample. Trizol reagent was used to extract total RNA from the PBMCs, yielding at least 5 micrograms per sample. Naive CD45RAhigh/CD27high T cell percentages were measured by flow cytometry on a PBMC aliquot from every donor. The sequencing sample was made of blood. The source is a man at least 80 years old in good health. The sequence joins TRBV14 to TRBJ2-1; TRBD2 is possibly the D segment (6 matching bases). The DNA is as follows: TGTGCCAGCAGCCGGCGGGTCAGCGGGTACAATGAGCAGTTCTTC. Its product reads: CASSRRVSGYNEQFF.